These T cell receptor beta chains were read from a single sample in a study of T cell responses to AZD1222 COVID-19 vaccine. Assay used: immunoSEQ multiplex PCR; TCRdb lists only in-frame clones, some missing. Among some 150,000 clones listed, 90% were seen once. The sample was peripheral blood, taken on day 0 of AZD1222 vaccination. The receptors were sampled from an adult in good health. Both conserved end residues are part of each CDR3. D genes are given only for firm matches. Clone size is not always given. Where it is, it says once, few, many or a class for expanded clones.

v_gene: TRBV18; j_gene: TRBJ1-1; abundance: medium-sized; d_gene: .; CDR3aa: CASSPGGALNTEAFF; CDR3nt: TGTGCCAGCTCACCTGGGGGGGCTTTGAACACTGAAGCTTTCTTT
v_gene: TRBV7-9; j_gene: TRBJ2-7; abundance: .; d_gene: TRBD1; CDR3aa: CASSGGTGSYEQYF; CDR3nt: TGTGCCAGCAGCGGGGGGACAGGATCCTACGAGCAGTACTTC
v_gene: TRBV5-5; j_gene: TRBJ1-1; abundance: .; d_gene: .; CDR3aa: CASSLNREAFF; CDR3nt: TGTGCCAGCAGCTTAAACAGGGAAGCTTTCTTT
v_gene: TRBV7-6; j_gene: TRBJ2-5; abundance: .; d_gene: TRBD1; CDR3aa: CASSNLDRAPTQYF; CDR3nt: TGTGCCAGCAGCAACCTAGACAGGGCCCCGACCCAGTACTTC
v_gene: TRBV4-3; j_gene: TRBJ2-3; abundance: once; d_gene: .; CDR3aa: CASSPSVRGTDTQYF; CDR3nt: TGCGCCAGCAGCCCCTCGGTCCGGGGTACAGATACGCAGTATTTT
v_gene: TRBV28; j_gene: TRBJ2-5; abundance: .; d_gene: .; CDR3aa: CATDRAGKTQYF; CDR3nt: TGTGCCACAGACCGGGCCGGAAAGACCCAGTACTTC
v_gene: TRBV6-4; j_gene: TRBJ2-7; abundance: .; d_gene: .; CDR3aa: CASSEQYF; CDR3nt: TGTGCCAGCAGCGAGCAGTACTTC
v_gene: TRBV29-1; j_gene: TRBJ2-7; abundance: .; d_gene: .; CDR3aa: CSVARRGIYEQYF; CDR3nt: TGCAGCGTTGCGCGTAGGGGGATATACGAGCAGTACTTC
v_gene: TRBV5-8; j_gene: TRBJ1-1; abundance: .; d_gene: .; CDR3aa: CASSLPSSNTEAFF; CDR3nt: TGTGCCAGCAGCTTGCCCAGCTCGAACACTGAAGCTTTCTTT
v_gene: TRBV24-1; j_gene: TRBJ1-1; abundance: .; d_gene: TRBD1; CDR3aa: CATSDFRRQGGNTEAFF; CDR3nt: TGTGCCACCAGTGATTTTAGGAGACAGGGAGGGAACACTGAAGCTTTCTTT
v_gene: TRBV2; j_gene: TRBJ2-1; abundance: .; d_gene: .; CDR3aa: CASTVNRVYNEQFF; CDR3nt: TGTGCCAGCACGGTTAACAGAGTATACAATGAGCAGTTCTTC
v_gene: TRBV7-9; j_gene: TRBJ2-2; abundance: .; d_gene: .; CDR3aa: CASILSGVREGTGELFF; CDR3nt: TGTGCCAGCATCCTCTCAGGGGTCAGGGAGGGCACCGGAGAGCTGTTTTTT
v_gene: TRBV14; j_gene: TRBJ1-1; abundance: .; d_gene: .; CDR3aa: CASSQESPTVWTEAFF; CDR3nt: TGTGCCAGCAGCCAAGAAAGCCCTACAGTATGGACTGAAGCTTTCTTT
v_gene: TRBV2; j_gene: TRBJ2-2; abundance: .; d_gene: .; CDR3aa: CASSGVRGRHTGELFF; CDR3nt: TGTGCCAGCAGTGGCGTCAGGGGGAGGCACACCGGGGAGCTGTTTTTT
v_gene: TRBV6-2/TRBV6-3; j_gene: TRBJ2-7; abundance: .; d_gene: TRBD1; CDR3aa: CASSYGGGTGGGYEQYF; CDR3nt: TGTGCCAGCAGTTACGGCGGCGGGACAGGGGGCGGTTACGAGCAGTACTTC
v_gene: TRBV7-3; j_gene: TRBJ2-2; abundance: .; d_gene: .; CDR3aa: CASSLSSAGVTGELFF; CDR3nt: TGTGCCAGCAGCTTAAGTTCGGCAGGGGTTACGGGGGAGCTGTTTTTT
v_gene: TRBV30; j_gene: TRBJ1-5; abundance: .; d_gene: .; CDR3aa: CAWSRGSNQPQHF; CDR3nt: TGTGCCTGGAGTAGAGGGAGCAATCAGCCCCAGCATTTT
v_gene: TRBV4-3; j_gene: TRBJ1-3; abundance: .; d_gene: .; CDR3aa: CASSQEGGSGNTIYF; CDR3nt: TGCGCCAGCAGCCAAGAGGGGGGGTCCGGAAACACCATATATTTT
v_gene: TRBV2; j_gene: TRBJ1-1; abundance: .; d_gene: TRBD1; CDR3aa: CASVLDRDTEAFF; CDR3nt: TGTGCCAGCGTCCTGGACAGGGACACTGAAGCTTTCTTT
v_gene: TRBV6-2/TRBV6-3; j_gene: TRBJ2-5; abundance: .; d_gene: TRBD1; CDR3aa: CASSGPGGQETQYF; CDR3nt: TGTGCCAGCAGCGGACCAGGGGGACAAGAGACCCAGTACTTC
v_gene: TRBV27; j_gene: TRBJ2-3; abundance: once; d_gene: .; CDR3aa: CASSSTSPTDTQYF; CDR3nt: TGTGCCAGCAGTTCCACTAGCCCGACCGATACGCAGTATTTT
v_gene: TRBV7-8; j_gene: TRBJ1-2; abundance: .; d_gene: TRBD1; CDR3aa: CASSSSGGNYGYTF; CDR3nt: TGTGCCAGCAGCTCCTCAGGGGGCAACTATGGCTACACCTTC
v_gene: TRBV27; j_gene: TRBJ2-7; abundance: .; d_gene: .; CDR3aa: CASSFGAGVSYEQYF; CDR3nt: TGTGCCAGCAGTTTCGGGGCAGGGGTCTCCTACGAGCAGTACTTC
v_gene: TRBV4-3; j_gene: TRBJ1-5; abundance: .; d_gene: .; CDR3aa: CASSQELSGDKNF; CDR3nt: TGCGCCAGCAGCCAAGAATTATCGGGGGATAAGAATTTT
v_gene: TRBV19; j_gene: TRBJ2-7; abundance: few; d_gene: .; CDR3aa: CASSPIGGRQLDEQYF; CDR3nt: TGTGCCAGTAGTCCGATCGGGGGGCGACAATTAGACGAGCAGTACTTC
v_gene: TRBV28; j_gene: TRBJ1-3; abundance: .; d_gene: .; CDR3aa: CASRRQASGNTIYF; CDR3nt: TGTGCCAGCAGAAGACAGGCTTCTGGAAACACCATATATTTT
v_gene: TRBV5-1; j_gene: TRBJ2-1; abundance: .; d_gene: .; CDR3aa: CASSRDLSSYNEQFF; CDR3nt: TGCGCCAGCAGCCGGGACCTTAGCTCCTACAATGAGCAGTTCTTC
v_gene: TRBV29-1; j_gene: TRBJ2-3; abundance: .; d_gene: .; CDR3aa: CSVEDDTYSTDTQYF; CDR3nt: TGCAGCGTTGAAGACGACACTTACAGCACAGATACGCAGTATTTT
v_gene: TRBV28; j_gene: TRBJ2-5; abundance: few; d_gene: .; CDR3aa: CASSRLETQYF; CDR3nt: TGTGCCAGCAGTCGCCTAGAGACCCAGTACTTC
v_gene: TRBV10-3; j_gene: TRBJ1-2; abundance: few; d_gene: .; CDR3aa: CAISELGTRNYGYTF; CDR3nt: TGTGCCATCAGTGAACTGGGAACCCGAAACTATGGCTACACCTTC
v_gene: TRBV12-5; j_gene: TRBJ2-7; abundance: .; d_gene: .; CDR3aa: CASGLEYYEQYF; CDR3nt: TGTGCTAGTGGTTTGGAGTACTACGAGCAGTACTTC
v_gene: TRBV27; j_gene: TRBJ2-2; abundance: .; d_gene: .; CDR3aa: CASSFVLGELFF; CDR3nt: TGTGCCAGCAGTTTTGTCCTGGGGGAGCTGTTTTTT
v_gene: TRBV5-1; j_gene: TRBJ1-1; abundance: .; d_gene: TRBD1; CDR3aa: CASKGQGGTEAFF; CDR3nt: TGCGCCAGCAAGGGACAGGGAGGAACTGAAGCTTTCTTT